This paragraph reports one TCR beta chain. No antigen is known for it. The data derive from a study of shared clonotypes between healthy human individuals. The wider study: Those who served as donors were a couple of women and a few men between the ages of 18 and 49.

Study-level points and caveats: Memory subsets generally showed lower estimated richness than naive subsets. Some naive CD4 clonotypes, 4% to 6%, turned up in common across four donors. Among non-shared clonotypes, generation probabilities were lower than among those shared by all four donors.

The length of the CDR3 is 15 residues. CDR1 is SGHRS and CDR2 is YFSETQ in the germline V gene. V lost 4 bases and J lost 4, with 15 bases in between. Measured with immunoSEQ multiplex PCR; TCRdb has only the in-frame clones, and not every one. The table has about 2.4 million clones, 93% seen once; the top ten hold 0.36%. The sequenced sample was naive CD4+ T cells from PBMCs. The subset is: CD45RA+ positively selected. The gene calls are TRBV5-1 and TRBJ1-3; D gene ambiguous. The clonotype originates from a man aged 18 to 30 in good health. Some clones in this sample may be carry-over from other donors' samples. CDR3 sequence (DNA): TGCGCCAGCAGCCCCCTGGGAGGGCCCGGAAACACCATATATTTT. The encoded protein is CASSPLGGPGNTIYF.